This passage covers 27 T cell receptor beta chains from one sample sequenced in a study of shared clonotypes between healthy human individuals. Sequencing was performed with immunoSEQ multiplex PCR; in TCRdb, only in-frame clones are kept and a portion is missing. There are around 2,100,000 clones in the sample; roughly 94% occur only once, and 0.95% to 1.5% lies in the top ten. Naive-designated CD8 cells lacked CD45RO, were positively enriched for CCR7, and omitted terminally differentiated effector memory CD45RA+ cells. Input material: naive CD8+ T cells sorted from blood. These receptors were taken from a man aged 18 to 29 in good health.

This clone has a single count. The chain joins TRBV4-1 to TRBJ2-7; 8 positions agree with TRBD1. CDR1 MGHRA and CDR2 YSYEKL come from the germline V gene. Germline trimming cut 3 bases from V and 3 bases from J; bases unmatched to any gene: 1. The CDR3 sequence is 13 residues long. This chain's CDR3 is CASSHTGGYEQYF. DNA of the CDR3: TGCGCCAGCAGCCACACAGGGGGCTACGAGCAGTACTTC.

The rearrangement uses TRBV28 and TRBJ1-2; TRBD1 aligns across 9 bases. The V segment lost 1 base and the J segment 7 bases; nucleotides outside the gene matches: 4. Germline V gene data show CDR1 as MDHEN and CDR2 as SYDVKM. The CDR3 totals 14 residues. The CDR3, as DNA: TGTGCCAGCAGTTTATCTGGGACAGGGTTTGGCTACACCTTC. This codes for CASSLSGTGFGYTF.

The CDR3 DNA sequence: TGTGCCAGCAGCTTCACTAGCGGGGGGGCGGACATTCAGTACTTC. It specifies CASSFTSGGADIQYF. This chain links TRBV7-9 with TRBJ2-4, with 13 bases that match TRBD2. The germline gives CDR1 SEHNR, CDR2 FQNEAQ (reference sequence). CDR3 size: 15 residues. V gave up 3 bases and J gave up 8 bases; unmatched junction bases: 4.

On this clone itself: A read error is possible here, since a much larger clone lies one base away. Different DNA sequences within this sample yield the same CDR3. The chain is built from TRBV5-4 and TRBJ2-7, with 10 bases aligning to TRBD1. In germline, CDR1 is SGHNT, CDR2 YYREEE (reference sequence). The V gene end was trimmed by 4 bases and the J gene end by 1 base; junction bases not matched to a gene: 5. The CDR3 runs to 15 residues. The CDR3 reads CASSPGQGISYEQYF. The CDR3 coding sequence is TGTGCCAGCAGCCCGGGACAGGGGATTTCCTACGAGCAGTACTTC.

V is TRBV5-6 and J is TRBJ2-2, with TRBD1 matching 9 bases. The J segment lost 5 bases and the V segment lost 3 bases, leaving 8 bases of the junction unmatched. This CDR3 is built from 16 residues. Germline CDR1 SGHDT, CDR2 YYEEEE. The CDR3 is CASSSGQGTMTGELFF. The CDR3 nucleotides read TGTGCCAGCAGCTCAGGACAGGGGACGATGACCGGGGAGCTGTTTTTT.

The chain uses TRBV27 and TRBJ2-7, with 9 bases identical to TRBD2. Germline-derived CDR1 and CDR2 are MNHEY and SMNVEV (reference sequence). The CDR3 sequence is 13 residues long. Trimming at V came to 6 bases and at J to 3 bases, leaving 3 bases not matched to a gene. The CDR3 DNA reads as TGTGCCAGCAGGCTAGCGGGGTACTACGAGCAGTACTTC. Protein: CASRLAGYYEQYF.

The chain recombines TRBV30 with TRBJ1-2; D gene unclear. Germline CDR1 is GTSNPN and CDR2 is SVGIG (reference sequence). The V end was cut by 0 bases, the J end by 4 bases, with 18 bases between. The length of the CDR3 is 16 residues. Here the CDR3 reads CAWSVTQDYPRYGYTF. In nucleotides, the CDR3 is TGTGCCTGGAGTGTAACCCAGGACTATCCCCGCTATGGCTACACCTTC.

V is TRBV7-9 and J is TRBJ1-4, with 9 nucleotides matching TRBD1. The CDR3 spans 14 residues. Looked up from germline, CDR1 is SEHNR and CDR2 is FQNEAQ (reference sequence). The trim removed 5 bases at V and 7 bases at J, leaving 5 bases unmatched. The CDR3 DNA is TGTGCCAGCAGCACAGGGGGCTTGGGTGAAAAACTGTTTTTT. It translates to CASSTGGLGEKLFF.

The CDR3 region is CASSLEEGTGELFF. The DNA of the CDR3 is TGTGCCAGCAGCTTAGAGGAGGGCACCGGGGAGCTGTTTTTT. The chain combines TRBV7-2 with TRBJ2-2; tentative D call: TRBD2 (6 bases). Germline assignment: CDR1 SGHTA and CDR2 FQGNSA. V was shortened by 1 base and J by 4 bases, with 7 bases between the two germline ends. This CDR3 comprises 14 residues.

V is TRBV27 and J is TRBJ2-7, with TRBD1 matching over 7 bases. The CDR3 has 15 residues. The junction had 8 bases not matched to a gene; V was cut back by 2 bases and J by 4 bases. CDR1 and CDR2 from the germline V gene are MNHEY and SMNVEV (reference sequence). CDR3 nucleotides: TGTGCCAGCAGTTTAAGCGACAGGGCAGGATACGAGCAGTACTTC. This gives the protein CASSLSDRAGYEQYF.

This sequence joins TRBV13 and TRBJ2-1; weak D call: TRBD1 (5 bases). CDR3 size: 15 residues. Trimming shortened V by 1 base and J by 2 bases, and 9 bases separated the two germline ends. Germline CDR1 is PRHDT and CDR2 is FYEKMQ (reference sequence). The CDR3 coding sequence is TGTGCCAGCAGCTTAGACAGGTCAACCTACAATGAGCAGTTCTTC. Protein sequence: CASSLDRSTYNEQFF.

In this sample, this clone turned up once. This sequence joins TRBV5-1 and TRBJ2-1; 8 bases are a match to TRBD1. The CDR3 totals 15 residues. The V segment lost 0 bases and the J segment 6 bases; nucleotides outside the gene matches: 5. CDR1 is SGHRS and CDR2 is YFSETQ in the germline V gene. CDR3: CASSLDRGTSNEQFF. The CDR3 DNA sequence: TGCGCCAGCAGCTTGGACAGGGGGACGAGCAATGAGCAGTTCTTC.

The chain carries TRBV5-6 and TRBJ1-2, with 7 bases fitting TRBD1. CDR1 is SGHDT and CDR2 is YYEEEE in the germline V gene. V lost 4 bases and J lost 0; bases outside the gene matches: 15. This CDR3 is 18 amino acids long. The chain's CDR3 is CASSPWDSVTLANYGYTF. The CDR3 nucleotides read TGTGCCAGCAGCCCGTGGGACAGCGTAACCTTAGCTAACTATGGCTACACCTTC.

The rearrangement joins TRBV2 to TRBJ2-5; D may be TRBD2 (8 bases). The CDR3 sequence is 19 residues long. CDR1 is SNHLY, CDR2 FYNNEI, per germline. The V and J ends lost 2 bases and 5 bases respectively, with 27 bases between them. The CDR3: CASSERGHQRGPGGETQYF. The CDR3 nucleotides are TGTGCCAGCAGTGAAAGGGGGCATCAGCGGGGGCCCGGAGGGGAGACCCAGTACTTC.

The chain carries TRBV10-3 and TRBJ1-1, with D unresolved. Germline values: CDR1 ENHRY, CDR2 SYGVKD. The CDR3 is 14 residues long. V was clipped by 3 bases and J by 4 bases, with 12 bases between them. CDR3 nucleotides: TGTGCCATCAGTGATCTTGGGGTGGGCACTGAAGCTTTCTTT. Amino acid sequence: CAISDLGVGTEAFF.

This sequence joins TRBV7-2 and TRBJ2-7; 11 bases fit TRBD1. The V segment lost 6 bases and the J segment 3 bases; nucleotides outside the gene matches: 1. This CDR3 comprises 13 residues. Germline CDR1 and CDR2: SGHTA and FQGNSA. The CDR3 nucleotides read TGTGCCAGCAGTGGGACAGGGGGCTACGAGCAGTACTTC. This sequence encodes CASSGTGGYEQYF.

CDR3 residues: CASSEGRDWNTEAFF. CDR3 coding DNA: TGTGCCAGCAGTGAGGGGAGGGATTGGAACACTGAAGCTTTCTTT. V and J are TRBV6-1 and TRBJ1-1; D is ambiguous. Germline CDR1 reads MNHNS; CDR2 reads SASEGT. This CDR3 comprises 15 residues. V was clipped by 3 bases and J by 1 base, with 12 bases between them.

This sequence joins TRBV15 and TRBJ1-2; no clear D gene. Germline V lookup: CDR1 LNHNV, CDR2 YYDKDF (reference sequence). Deletions cut 0 bases from V and 4 bases from J, with 12 bases between. The CDR3 is 15 amino acids. The CDR3 loop is CATSRDNPELYGYTF. The CDR3, as DNA: TGTGCCACCAGCAGAGATAACCCCGAACTCTATGGCTACACCTTC.

This chain's CDR3 is CASSLDRSQPQHF. CDR3 nucleotides: TGTGCCAGCAGCTTGGACCGTTCTCAGCCCCAGCATTTT. The rearrangement joins TRBV5-5 to TRBJ1-5; no clear D. CDR3 size: 13 residues. Trimming cost V 0 bases and J 6 bases, with 7 bases left between them. Looked up from germline, CDR1 is SGHKS and CDR2 is YYEKEE (reference sequence).

The chain links TRBV9 to TRBJ2-7, with TRBD2 matching 7 bases. V was pared by 4 bases and J by 2 bases, with 6 bases of the junction left unmatched. Germline V gene lookup returns CDR1 SGDLS and CDR2 YYNGEE. This CDR3 contains 14 residues. The CDR3 spells CASSLGGYPYEQYF. The CDR3, as DNA: TGTGCCAGCAGCCTGGGAGGGTACCCCTACGAGCAGTACTTC.

Worth noting for this clone: With only one base between it and a far larger clone, this is likely a read error. The chain joins TRBV6-6 to TRBJ1-3, with D possibly matching TRBD1 (6 bases). Trimming removed 8 bases from V and 10 bases from J, with 9 bases in between. Germline V gives CDR1 MNHNY, CDR2 SVGAGI (reference sequence). The CDR3 extends over 10 amino acids. The CDR3 sequence: CASPQGTIYF. DNA of the CDR3: TGTGCCAGCCCTCAGGGGACCATATATTTT.

This chain uses TRBV4-3 with TRBJ2-3, with 9 positions matching TRBD1. The length of the CDR3 is 17 residues. Trimming took 3 bases from V and 0 from J; bases not matched to a gene: 7. Germline V gene lookup returns CDR1 LGHNA and CDR2 YSLEER. CDR3 residues: CASSHPGDRGSTDTQYF. As DNA, the CDR3 is TGCGCCAGCAGCCATCCGGGCGACAGGGGGAGCACAGATACGCAGTATTTT.

This chain joins TRBV25-1 and TRBJ1-2; D is perhaps TRBD1 (6 bases). Germline loops: CDR1 MGHDK, CDR2 SYGVNS. Between the trimmed V and J ends, which lost 5 bases and 11 bases, there was a span of 12 bases. The CDR3 has 11 amino acids. CDR3 nucleotides: TGTGCCAGCAGTCGTAGGGGGGATTACACCTTC. Translation gives CASSRRGDYTF.

The genes are TRBV4-1 and TRBJ1-3; 7 bases are shared with TRBD1. The V and J ends lost 6 bases and 0 bases, in that order; junction bases with no gene match: 8. The germline V gene has CDR1 MGHRA and CDR2 YSYEKL. The CDR3 is made up of 16 amino acids. The CDR3 DNA sequence: TGCGCCAGCAGGGAACGGGACAGCAACTCTGGAAACACCATATATTTT. Translation gives CASRERDSNSGNTIYF.

As to this clone: The same CDR3 can be traced to other DNA sequences in this sample. This sequence joins TRBV7-9 and TRBJ2-5, with 10 bases matching TRBD2. V dropped 2 bases and J dropped 3; count of bases not matched to a gene: 0. Germline V gene lookup returns CDR1 SEHNR and CDR2 FQNEAQ (reference sequence). The CDR3 is 14 amino acids. DNA for the CDR3: TGTGCCAGCAGCTTAAGCGGGGGGGAAGAGACCCAGTACTTC. Its translation: CASSLSGGEETQYF.

CDR3 sequence reads: CASRGATGELFF. The CDR3 bases are TGTGCCAGTAGGGGGGCTACCGGGGAGCTGTTTTTT. The chain recombines TRBV19 with TRBJ2-2; a weak D match, TRBD1 (6 bases). The CDR3 totals 12 residues. Trimming removed 6 bases from V and 5 bases from J, with 7 bases in between. The germline gives CDR1 LNHDA, CDR2 SQIVND (reference sequence).

The chain uses TRBV29-1 and TRBJ2-7; 11 positions match TRBD2. CDR3 length equals 14 residues. Germline V CDR1 and CDR2: SQVTM, ANQGSEA. Trimming took 3 bases from V and 2 from J; bases not matched to a gene: 3. The CDR3 here is CSVELAGGTYEQYF. DNA for the CDR3: TGCAGCGTTGAGCTAGCGGGGGGTACCTACGAGCAGTACTTC.